A selection of T cell receptor beta chains follows, all from one sample in a study of blood T cell repertoires in COVID-19. The method was immunoSEQ multiplex PCR; TCRdb's version includes in-frame clones alone and lacks a portion of them. This sample carries 180,000 or so clones, around 78% of them seen once, and the ten largest clones take approximately 2.9%. The specimen sequenced was peripheral blood. The receptors shown here come from a woman of 80 years or more with active or convalescent COVID-19. CDR3s include the opening cysteine and the closing phenylalanine or tryptophan. The D gene is left open where the match is weak. Size is omitted from some rows. Given values are once, few, many or a class for expanded clones.

CDR3 length,V gene,J gene,D gene,clone size,CDR3 protein,CDR3 DNA
16,TRBV7-8,TRBJ2-7,TRBD2,-,CASSLRRGGPLYEQYF,TGTGCCAGCAGCTTACGGCGGGGGGGCCCTCTATACGAGCAGTACTTC
18,TRBV28,TRBJ2-2,-,-,CASSFSAPLRTNTGELFF,TGTGCCAGCAGTTTTTCGGCGCCGCTACGGACTAACACCGGGGAGCTGTTTTTT
15,TRBV2,TRBJ1-3,-,few,CASSEFANSGNTIYF,TGTGCCAGCAGTGAATTTGCTAACTCTGGAAACACCATATATTTT
14,TRBV5-1,TRBJ1-2,TRBD1,-,CASSLDTGAYGYTF,TGCGCCAGCAGCTTAGATACAGGGGCCTATGGCTACACCTTC
16,TRBV6-5,TRBJ2-1,-,-,CASSYSRGGRLDEQFF,TGTGCCAGCAGTTACTCTAGGGGGGGGCGCTTGGATGAGCAGTTCTTC
15,TRBV9,TRBJ1-6,-,once,CASSVEGQGDSPLHF,TGTGCCAGCAGCGTAGAGGGGCAGGGCGATTCACCCCTCCACTTT
19,TRBV13,TRBJ2-1,TRBD2,once,CASSLSRLAGRRSYNEQFF,TGTGCCAGCAGCTTAAGTAGACTAGCGGGGCGACGCTCCTACAATGAGCAGTTCTTC
17,TRBV10-3,TRBJ1-5,TRBD1,-,CAISGGGQGYSNQPQHF,TGTGCCATCAGTGGGGGGGGACAGGGCTATAGCAATCAGCCCCAGCATTTT
15,TRBV5-8,TRBJ1-1,TRBD1,-,CASSLVSGQGAKAFF,TGTGCCAGCAGCTTGGTTTCAGGACAGGGGGCGAAGGCTTTCTTT
15,TRBV2,TRBJ1-1,TRBD1,-,CASSDSRGRNTEAFF,TGTGCCAGCAGTGATAGTAGGGGGCGGAACACTGAAGCTTTCTTT
13,TRBV3-1/TRBV3-2,TRBJ2-1,-,-,CASSQVAGNEQFF,TGTGCCAGCAGCCAAGTGGCGGGGAATGAGCAGTTCTTC
16,TRBV7-6,TRBJ1-4,-,-,CASSSRVSGTNEKLFF,TGTGCCAGCAGCTCGAGGGTCTCGGGGACTAATGAAAAACTGTTTTTT
14,TRBV10-2,TRBJ1-5,TRBD1,few,CASSTDRDKQPQHF,TGCGCCAGCAGCACGGACAGGGATAAGCAGCCCCAGCATTTT
16,TRBV28,TRBJ2-5,-,-,CASSLIGVGYQETQYF,TGTGCCAGCAGCCTCATCGGGGTCGGGTACCAAGAGACCCAGTACTTC
13,TRBV2,TRBJ1-4,-,-,CASNVEFHEKLFF,TGTGCCAGCAATGTCGAGTTTCACGAAAAACTGTTTTTT
14,TRBV11-2,TRBJ1-2,TRBD1,-,CASSLETRGHGYTF,TGTGCCAGCAGCTTAGAGACCAGGGGGCATGGCTACACCTTC
11,TRBV12-3/TRBV12-4,TRBJ1-1,-,once,CASTKGTEAFF,TGTGCCAGCACCAAGGGGACTGAAGCTTTCTTT
15,TRBV5-8,TRBJ2-5,TRBD1,-,CASSQGQGVPETQYF,TGTGCCAGCAGTCAGGGACAGGGGGTTCCAGAGACCCAGTACTTC